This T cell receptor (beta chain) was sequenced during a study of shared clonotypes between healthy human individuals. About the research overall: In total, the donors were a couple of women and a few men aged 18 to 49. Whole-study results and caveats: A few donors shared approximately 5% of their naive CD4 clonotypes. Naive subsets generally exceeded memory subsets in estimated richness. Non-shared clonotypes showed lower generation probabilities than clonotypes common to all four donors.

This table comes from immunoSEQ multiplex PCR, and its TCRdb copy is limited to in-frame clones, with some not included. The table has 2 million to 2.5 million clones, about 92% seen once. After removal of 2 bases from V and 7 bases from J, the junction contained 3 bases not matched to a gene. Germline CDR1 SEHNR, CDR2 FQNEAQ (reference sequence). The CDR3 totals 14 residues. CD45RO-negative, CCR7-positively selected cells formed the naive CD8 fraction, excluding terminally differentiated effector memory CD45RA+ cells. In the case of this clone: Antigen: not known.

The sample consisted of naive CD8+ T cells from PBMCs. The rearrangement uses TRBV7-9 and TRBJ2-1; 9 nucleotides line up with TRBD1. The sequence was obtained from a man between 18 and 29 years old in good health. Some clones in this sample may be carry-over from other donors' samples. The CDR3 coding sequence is TGTGCCAGCAGCTTACCGACAGGGGGGAATGAGCAGTTCTTC. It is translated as CASSLPTGGNEQFF.